These 5 T cell receptor beta chains were all obtained from the same sample, sequenced in a study of technical replicates of blood from several donors. The table came from immunoSEQ multiplex PCR; TCRdb's copy has only in-frame clones and leaves some out. The top ten clones hold 0.25% to 0.35% of a sample with 75,000 to 95,000 clones, over 80% of them seen once. The sequencing input was T cells isolated from PBMCs. The receptors were gathered from a human donor in good health.

The chain joins TRBV14 to TRBJ2-2; 9 bases agree with TRBD2. J gave up 4 bases and V 4 bases, and 10 bases lay outside the gene matches. Germline V gene data show CDR1 as SGHDN and CDR2 as FVKESK. There are 17 residues in the CDR3. The CDR3: CASSPSLWRGGTGELFF. Written as DNA, the CDR3 is TGTGCCAGCAGCCCCTCCCTGTGGCGGGGGGGCACCGGGGAGCTGTTTTTT. The whole variable domain, filled in from reference TRBV14 and TRBJ2-2, reads EAGVTQFPSHSVIEKGQTVTLRCDPISGHDNLYWYRRVMGKEIKFLLHFVKESKQDESGMPNNRFLAERTGGTYSTLKVQPAELEDSGVYFCASSPSLWRGGTGELFFGEGSRLTVL.

This chain joins TRBV9 and TRBJ2-3; D call uncertain. The length of the CDR3 is 15 residues. The germline V gene encodes CDR1 SGDLS and CDR2 YYNGEE. Trimming shortened V by 2 bases and J by 1 base, and 11 bases separated the two germline ends. The CDR3 region has the DNA TGTGCCAGCAGCGTGGGTAACGGAGGCACAGATACGCAGTATTTT. Translating gives CASSVGNGGTDTQYF.

This chain connects TRBV21-1 to TRBJ1-5; the table's D call of TRBD1 was not tested on the DNA. TRBV21-1 is assigned pseudogene status. The CDR3 sequence is 17 residues long. As DNA, the CDR3 is TGTGCCAGCAGCAAAGAAGAGGGGACAGGGGGCCGACAGCCCCAGCATTTT. It specifies CASSKEEGTGGRQPQHF.

The rearrangement uses TRBV13 and TRBJ2-5, with 13 bases that match TRBD2. Germline loops: CDR1 PRHDT, CDR2 FYEKMQ (reference sequence). V gave up 5 bases and J gave up 5 bases; unmatched junction bases: 11. The CDR3 runs to 17 residues. The CDR3 sequence is CASSTQTSGRAGETQYF. The CDR3, as DNA: TGTGCCAGCAGCACCCAAACTAGCGGGAGGGCCGGGGAGACCCAGTACTTC.

V gene TRBV7-9 combines with J gene TRBJ1-2, with D possibly matching TRBD1 (5 bases). V was trimmed by 1 base and J by 3 bases, leaving 12 bases between them. Germline lookup yields CDR1 SEHNR and CDR2 FQNEAQ (reference sequence). CDR3 length equals 15 residues. The CDR3 protein is CASSLDEGLDYGYTF. CDR3 DNA: TGTGCCAGCAGCTTAGATGAGGGACTTGACTATGGCTACACCTTC.